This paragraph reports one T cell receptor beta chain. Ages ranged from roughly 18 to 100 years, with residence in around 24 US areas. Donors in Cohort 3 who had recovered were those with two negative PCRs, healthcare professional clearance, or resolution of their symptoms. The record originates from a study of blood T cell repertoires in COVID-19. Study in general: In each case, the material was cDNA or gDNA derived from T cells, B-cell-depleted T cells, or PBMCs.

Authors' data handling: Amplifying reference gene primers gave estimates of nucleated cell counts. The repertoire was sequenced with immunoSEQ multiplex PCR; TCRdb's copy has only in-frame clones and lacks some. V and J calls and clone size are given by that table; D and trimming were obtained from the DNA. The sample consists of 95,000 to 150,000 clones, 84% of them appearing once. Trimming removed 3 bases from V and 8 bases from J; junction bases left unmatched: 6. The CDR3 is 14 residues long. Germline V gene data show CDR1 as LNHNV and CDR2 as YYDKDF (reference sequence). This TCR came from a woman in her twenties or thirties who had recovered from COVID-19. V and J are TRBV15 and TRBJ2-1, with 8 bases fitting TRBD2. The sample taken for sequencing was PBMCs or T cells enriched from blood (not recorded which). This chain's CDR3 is CATSSFAAGDEQFF. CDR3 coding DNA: TGTGCCACCAGCAGCTTTGCAGCGGGAGATGAGCAGTTCTTC.